This TCR beta chain appears in the sequencing data of a study of blood T cell repertoires in COVID-19. Study information: The analysed material was cDNA or gDNA that came from T cells, B-cell-depleted T cells, or PBMCs.

The germline CDR1 and CDR2 sequences are SGHRS and YFSETQ. V gave up 0 bases and J gave up 7 bases, with 13 bases separating them. The CDR3 is 14 residues long. This clone has ten or more counts. Produced via immunoSEQ multiplex PCR; TCRdb's table is partial and in-frame only. Seen here are under 200,000 clones, 70% to 80% observed once, and the top ten hold over 5%. The chain is built from TRBV5-1 and TRBJ1-1; perhaps TRBD1 as D (6 bases). The origin of this receptor is a woman in her thirties or forties with COVID-19, enrolled during active disease. The sample was peripheral blood. The CDR3: CASSLGGTSSEAFF. CDR3 nucleotide sequence: TGCGCCAGCAGCTTGGGAGGGACATCGAGTGAAGCTTTCTTT.